The clone carrying this T cell receptor (beta chain) was seen a few times. Antigen specificity is unknown. This CDR3 spans 15 amino acids. With V trimmed by 2 bases and J by 8 bases, 10 bases remained unmatched. Germline V gene lookup returns CDR1 MNHEY and CDR2 SVGAGI. This entry is derived from a study of T cells after yellow fever vaccination. Study-level background: SMART-Seq v4 Ultra Low Input served to prepare low-cell-number fractions. Regarding the study as a whole: Most clones from primary vaccination were detected again post-booster (around 95% CD4, around 90% CD8).

Production of TCR cDNA was by 5'RACE template switching, which also added a universal primer site and UMIs. One entry per CDR3 protein results from TCRdb running MiXCR on the 5' RACE reads. Among under 550,000 distinct CDR3 sequences listed, 21% were seen once. The chain links TRBV6-5 to TRBJ1-2; 8 bases match TRBD1. Sequencing was performed on PBMCs, taken 21 days after the first yellow fever vaccination. This TCR derives from a man between 18 and 29 years old who received the YFV17D yellow fever vaccine. For the CDR3, the DNA is TGTGCCAGCAGTTACCTGACAGGGGTATCTCAGGGCTACACCTTC. Residues: CASSYLTGVSQGYTF.